One sample yielded the 27 T cell receptor beta chains listed below, sequenced in a study of T cells in Graves' hyperthyroidism and ophthalmopathy. RNA transcripts were the template for amplifying TCR beta CDR3 regions. The study used the HTBI primer set for a first-round RT-PCR of the TCR CDR3. TCRdb called the multiplex PCR reads again in MiXCR, with one record for every CDR3 protein. The sample has more than 500,000 distinct CDR3 sequences, about 15% seen once. The source material was blood. The receptors originated from a woman aged 35 to 49 with Graves' ophthalmopathy.

This clonotype was counted many times. The chain carries TRBV2 and TRBJ1-2; 9 bases line up with TRBD1. Germline V gene sequence: CDR1 SNHLY, CDR2 FYNNEI. After removal of 4 bases from V and 7 bases from J, the junction contained 7 bases not matched to a gene. CDR3 size: 14 residues. In nucleotides, the CDR3 is TGTGCCAGCAGTGTATGGGACAGGGCGGGTGGCTACACCTTC. Its protein product is CASSVWDRAGGYTF. The whole variable domain, remainder taken from reference TRBV2 and TRBJ1-2, is EPEVTQTPSHQVTQMGQEVILRCVPISNHLYFYWYRQILGQKVEFLVSFYNNEISEKSEIFDDQFSVERPDGSNFTLKIRSTKLEDSAMYFCASSVWDRAGGYTFGSGTRLTVV.

In this sample, this clonotype turned up many times. The chain is built from TRBV19 and TRBJ2-7, with 8 bases that match TRBD2. V was pared by 7 bases and J by 4 bases, with 9 bases of the junction left unmatched. The germline CDR1 and CDR2 sequences are LNHDA and SQIVND (reference sequence). There are 14 residues in the CDR3. The CDR3 region is CASKAPSGSYEQYF. For the CDR3, the DNA is TGTGCCAGTAAAGCGCCCAGCGGGAGTTACGAGCAGTACTTC. Full variable domain (outside the CDR3, taken from reference TRBV19 and TRBJ2-7): DGGITQSPKYLFRKEGQNVTLSCEQNLNHDAMYWYRQDPGQGLRLIYYSQIVNDFQKGDIAEGYSVSREKKESFPLTVTSAQKNPTAFYLCASKAPSGSYEQYFGPGTRLTVT.

This clonotype was found many times. This chain connects TRBV28 to TRBJ2-7; D is possibly TRBD2 (7 bases). Trimming stripped 6 bases from V and 3 bases from J, with 21 bases between. Looked up from germline, CDR1 is MDHEN and CDR2 is SYDVKM. The CDR3 contains 16 residues. In nucleotides, the CDR3 is TGTGCCAGCAGAAATTGGGGGGCAGGGACTAACTACGAGCAGTACTTC. It codes for CASRNWGAGTNYEQYF.

This clonotype was seen repeatedly, ten times or more. CDR3 sequence: CASSLGGLNLAKNIQYF. CDR3 DNA sequence: TGTGCCAGCAGCCTCGGGGGCCTCAACTTAGCCAAAAACATTCAGTACTTC. J is TRBJ2-4 and V is TRBV28; the D call may be TRBD1 or TRBD2 (6 bases each). Germline V gives CDR1 MDHEN, CDR2 SYDVKM. V lost 6 bases and J 0 bases, leaving 18 bases between the germline ends. The CDR3 sequence is 17 residues long.

This clonotype was found many times. The chain links TRBV12-3 or TRBV12-4 to TRBJ1-1; D is uncertain. The CDR3 is 14 residues long. Trimming removed 4 bases at V and 0 bases at J, with 9 bases between. Here the CDR3 reads CASSSQPMNTEAFF. CDR3 sequence (DNA): TGTGCCAGCAGTTCCCAGCCCATGAACACTGAAGCTTTCTTT.

This clonotype was recorded at least ten times. The rearrangement uses TRBV28 and TRBJ1-2, with a weak D call TRBD1 (6 bases). The CDR3 contains 16 residues. Germline loops: CDR1 MDHEN, CDR2 SYDVKM. V was cut by 6 bases and J by 0 bases, with 17 bases left in between. The CDR3 nucleotides read TGTGCCAGCAGCCCCCGGGACAACCATCCTAACTATGGCTACACCTTC. Its protein is CASSPRDNHPNYGYTF.

This clonotype was found many times. The chain has TRBV28 and TRBJ2-7, with 7 bases aligning to TRBD1. V lost 5 bases and J lost 6; bases outside the gene matches: 4. The CDR3 is 12 amino acids. Looked up from germline, CDR1 is MDHEN and CDR2 is SYDVKM. The CDR3 DNA sequence: TGTGCCAGCAGTAATGACAGGGTCGAGCAGTACTTC. It translates to CASSNDRVEQYF.

Many counts were recorded for this clonotype. The chain recombines TRBV7-2 with TRBJ2-5, with D perhaps given as TRBD1 or TRBD2 (6 bases each). The V end was cut by 5 bases, the J end by 2 bases, with 12 bases between. CDR1 SGHTA and CDR2 FQGNSA come from the germline V gene. This CDR3 spans 14 amino acids. Here the CDR3 reads CASSEGGWQETQYF. The CDR3 nucleotides are TGTGCCAGCAGCGAGGGGGGCTGGCAAGAGACCCAGTACTTC.

The sample holds many counts of this clonotype. The V and J genes are TRBV4-1 and TRBJ2-7; 11 positions match TRBD2. V lost 0 bases and J lost 4; bases outside the gene matches: 14. The CDR3 extends over 19 amino acids. From germline, CDR1 is MGHRA and CDR2 YSYEKL. The CDR3 DNA sequence: TGCGCCAGCAGCCAAGATAGGCTAGGTTCGTCTAGCGGGAGGTACGAGCAGTACTTC. This translates into CASSQDRLGSSSGRYEQYF.

This clonotype has at least ten counts. V gene TRBV27 combines with J gene TRBJ1-1; 8 nucleotides agree with TRBD1. V trimming: 5 bases; J trimming: 4 bases; junction bases outside the gene matches: 9. Germline V gene sequence: CDR1 MNHEY, CDR2 SMNVEV (reference sequence). The CDR3 runs 15 residues. This CDR3 is CASSILDRGGTEAFF. Written as DNA, the CDR3 is TGTGCCAGCAGTATCCTAGACAGGGGAGGCACTGAAGCTTTCTTT.

The sample holds a few counts of this clonotype. Here the CDR3 reads CASSLGLAISYNEQFF. CDR3 in DNA: TGTGCCAGCAGCTTAGGCCTAGCGATTTCCTACAATGAGCAGTTCTTC. The genes are TRBV7-2 and TRBJ2-1; a weak D match, TRBD2 (6 bases). CDR1 is SGHTA, CDR2 FQGNSA, per germline. CDR3 size: 16 residues. Trimming stripped 1 base from V and 1 base from J, with 11 bases between.

The chain employs TRBV20-1 and TRBJ2-7; 10 nucleotides agree with TRBD2. V shed 2 bases, J shed 3 bases, and the junction held 4 bases outside the gene matches. This CDR3 comprises 14 residues. The germline CDR1 and CDR2 sequences are DFQATT and SNEGSKA (reference sequence). CDR3 nucleotide sequence: TGCAGTGCTAGACCCGGGACTAGCGACTACGAGCAGTACTTC. Translated: CSARPGTSDYEQYF.

A word on this clonotype: A read error may produce the germline difference seen at one junction end. V gene TRBV6-2 or TRBV6-3 combines with J gene TRBJ2-5; 14 bases align to TRBD2. The CDR3 runs 17 residues. Germline values: CDR1 MNHEY, CDR2 SVGEGT. CDR3 DNA: TGCGCCAGCAGCCCCGGACTAGCGGGAGGATGGTCGGAGACCCAGTACTTC. Amino acid sequence: CASSPGLAGGWSETQYF.

At least ten counts were recorded for this clonotype. The J gene is TRBJ1-2, the V gene TRBV29-1; D is uncertain. Trimming removed 5 bases from V and 5 bases from J, with 9 bases in between. There are 11 residues in the CDR3. The germline V gene encodes CDR1 SQVTM and CDR2 ANQGSEA. The DNA of the CDR3 is TGCAGCGTTCCTTACCGATATGGCTACACCTTC. Translating gives CSVPYRYGYTF.

This clonotype was recorded at least ten times. This chain uses TRBV12-3 or TRBV12-4 with TRBJ2-7; 9 nucleotides match TRBD1. V was clipped by 1 base and J by 2 bases; unmatched bases: 21. The CDR3 consists of 21 residues. CDR3 nucleotides: TGTGCCAGCAGTTTAGGAGGGTGGAGAATGGCTCCGGGACAGGGTCCCTACGAGCAGTACTTC. This codes for CASSLGGWRMAPGQGPYEQYF.

This clonotype was recorded at least ten times. The J gene is TRBJ2-7, the V gene TRBV5-1, with 9 bases matching TRBD1. The ends lost 6 bases at V and 5 bases at J; junction bases unmatched: 12. The germline CDR1 and CDR2 sequences are SGHRS and YFSETQ. The CDR3 extends over 15 amino acids. Here the CDR3 reads CASTLANRGLDEQYF. In DNA form, the CDR3 reads TGCGCCAGCACCTTAGCCAACAGGGGGCTGGACGAGCAGTACTTC.

This clonotype was counted only a few times. This rearrangement joins TRBV5-1 to TRBJ2-6; D remains ambiguous. The germline gives CDR1 SGHRS, CDR2 YFSETQ. V gave up 2 bases and J gave up 2 bases, with 5 bases separating them. This CDR3 is 14 amino acids long. The CDR3 DNA follows: TGCGCCAGCAGCTTACGGGCTGGGGCCAACGTCCTGACTTTC. It codes for CASSLRAGANVLTF.

This clonotype was observed a handful of times. V usage is TRBV30 and J usage is TRBJ2-5; D is possibly TRBD1 (5 bases). The CDR3 is 12 amino acids. Trimming removed 1 base at V and 7 bases at J, with 10 bases between. CDR1 is GTSNPN, CDR2 SVGIG, per germline (reference sequence). Written as DNA, the CDR3 is TGTGCCTGGAGTGGACAGTTTGGGACCCAGTACTTC. Protein product: CAWSGQFGTQYF.

This clonotype came up many times. This chain connects TRBV12-3 or TRBV12-4 to TRBJ2-5, with D tentatively TRBD2 (6 bases). The CDR3 consists of 13 residues. V was pared by 7 bases and J by 4 bases, with 13 bases between. CDR3 loop: CASTHGGIETQYF. The CDR3 DNA sequence: TGTGCCAGCACCCACGGAGGGATAGAGACCCAGTACTTC.

The table lists this clonotype with many counts. The chain joins TRBV10-3 to TRBJ2-7; maybe TRBD1 (5 bases). V was pared by 6 bases and J by 0 bases, with 9 bases between. Germline CDR1 and CDR2: ENHRY and SYGVKD. CDR3 size: 13 residues. The CDR3 sequence: CAIRGHLSYEQYF. The CDR3 DNA reads as TGTGCCATCAGAGGACACCTCTCCTACGAGCAGTACTTC.

This clonotype was counted ten times or more. The chain is built from TRBV28 and TRBJ1-3; unclear D gene. Germline V gene data show CDR1 as MDHEN and CDR2 as SYDVKM. The CDR3 extends over 15 amino acids. V was trimmed by 5 bases and J by 1 base, leaving 12 bases between them. CDR3 protein: CASSAPATSGNTIYF. As DNA, the CDR3 is TGTGCCAGCAGTGCCCCGGCGACGTCTGGAAACACCATATATTTT.

In this sample, this clonotype turned up many times. The V gene is TRBV20-1, the J gene TRBJ2-5, with 7 bases fitting TRBD1. J lost 2 bases, V lost 5 bases, and 8 bases had no gene match. CDR1 is DFQATT, CDR2 SNEGSKA, per germline (reference sequence). The CDR3 contains 14 residues. CDR3 protein: CSAPTGTAQETQYF. The CDR3 coding sequence is TGCAGTGCTCCAACTGGGACAGCGCAAGAGACCCAGTACTTC.

This clonotype showed up just a few times. The chain carries TRBV7-8 and TRBJ2-7; 8 bases align to TRBD1. The CDR3 has 21 residues. Per the germline V gene, CDR1 is SGHVS and CDR2 is FQNEAQ. The J segment lost 5 bases and the V segment lost 1 base, leaving 25 bases of the junction unmatched. CDR3 DNA: TGTGCCAGCAGCTTAGGTATTTGGGACAGGCCGCTCGAGTCCCCATGCCACGAGCAGTACTTC. This sequence encodes CASSLGIWDRPLESPCHEQYF.

This clonotype was found many times. The chain carries TRBV6-5 and TRBJ1-5; D possibly corresponds to TRBD1 (5 bases). The V end was cut by 6 bases, the J end by 3 bases, with 12 bases between. Germline CDR1 MNHEY, CDR2 SVGAGI. This CDR3 has 14 residues. This CDR3 reads CASSLQAFNQPQHF. The CDR3, as DNA: TGTGCCAGCAGCCTACAGGCGTTCAATCAGCCCCAGCATTTT.

About this clonotype: A much bigger clone sits one base away, suggesting this may be a read error. This chain uses TRBV12-3 or TRBV12-4 with TRBJ2-7; D might be TRBD1 (6 bases). This CDR3 is 14 amino acids long. This CDR3 is CASGPGIGGYEQYF. In nucleotides, the CDR3 is TGTGCCAGCGGCCCCGGGATAGGGGGATACGAGCAATACTTC.

Many counts were recorded for this clonotype. The chain recombines TRBV2 with TRBJ1-1; the D is unclear. CDR3 length: 13 residues. CDR1 SNHLY and CDR2 FYNNEI come from the germline V gene. Between the trimmed V and J ends, which lost 8 bases and 0 bases, there was a span of 10 bases. In nucleotides, the CDR3 is TGTGCCAGCTCAAGGGAAATGAACACTGAAGCTTTCTTT. This translates into CASSREMNTEAFF.

This clonotype was recorded many times. The rearrangement links TRBV20-1 to TRBJ2-7; 13 bases map to TRBD2. The V gene end was trimmed by 6 bases and the J gene end by 4 bases; junction bases not matched to a gene: 6. The CDR3 runs 14 residues. Germline V gene sequence: CDR1 DFQATT, CDR2 SNEGSKA (reference sequence). CDR3 sequence reads: CSARTSGRLYEQYF. In DNA form, the CDR3 reads TGCAGTGCGAGGACTAGCGGGAGACTGTACGAGCAGTACTTC.